This TCR beta chain was obtained from a study of vaccination and CD4 T cells after COVID-19. Turning to the study itself: The stimulus for the cells was overlapping spike peptides derived from SARS-CoV-2, HCoV-NL63, HCoV-OC43 and HCoV-229E. Cultures that served as controls received a CEFX pool, an HIV-1 Nef pool, or no peptide.

Sequence data for DNA of cultured CD4+ T cells were generated by the Oncomine TCR Beta short-read assay. Genomic DNA was isolated from cultured CD4+ T cells. TCRdb processed the PCR reads anew with MiXCR; each CDR3 protein has one entry. This table holds about 21,000 distinct CDR3 sequences, 35% to 50% found once. As for treatment: roughly 10-day PBMC culture with coronavirus spike peptide pools or control peptides (ViraFEST assay). For ViraFEST, peptide pools expanded antigen-specific T cells, after which the TCRs were sequenced. The germline V and J ends were trimmed by 1 base and 5 bases, with 5 bases remaining between them. The CDR3 has 12 residues. The germline V gene has CDR1 MDHEN and CDR2 SYDVKM. About this clonotype itself: Its antigen is currently unknown.

The specimen was CD4+ T cells from blood, cultured in vitro, collected after SARS-CoV-2 vaccination. The chain employs TRBV28 and TRBJ2-5; D is ambiguous. This clonotype was sampled from a human donor who had recovered from COVID-19. The CDR3 DNA follows: TGTGCCAGCAGTTTATCTAAGGAGACCCAGTACTTC. As protein: CASSLSKETQYF.